This TCR beta chain was found in a study of early T cells in non-severe SARS-CoV-2 infection. Study background: Sequenced bulk RNA came from whole blood that was unsorted, and chains were unpaired. Findings and caveats of the study: VDJdb-based annotation leaned toward anti-spike CD8 responses and missed private and CD4 specificities.

This clonotype was recorded many times. What it binds is not known. This CDR3 is built from 18 residues. Unique molecular identifier tags were affixed to discrete cDNA molecules. TCRdb recomputed calls from the 5' RACE reads with MiXCR, one row per CDR3 protein. The data show 75,000 to 90,000 distinct CDR3 sequences, around 14% seen once. V is TRBV1 and J is TRBJ2-7; TRBD2, the D gene given by the table, was not confirmed from the DNA. TRBV1 is described as a pseudogene. This TCR came from an adult who was a healthcare worker with PCR-confirmed SARS-CoV-2 infection or an uninfected control (not recorded which). The sequencing sample was made of whole blood. DNA for the CDR3: TGCACCAGCAGCAAGCGACCCACTAGCGGGAGTCTTTTTTACGAGCAGTACTTC. Residues: CTSSKRPTSGSLFYEQYF.